What follows are 15 T cell receptor beta chains derived from one specimen sequenced in a study of blood T cell repertoires in COVID-19. Profiled with immunoSEQ multiplex PCR; TCRdb holds only in-frame clones, not every one. The repertoire has around 160,000 clones, around four fifths of them found once; the top ten carry about 39%. Sequencing was carried out using peripheral blood. The receptors come from a human donor in a cohort sampled during active COVID-19.

This clone was recorded once. This sequence joins TRBV19 and TRBJ2-3, with D tentatively TRBD1 (5 bases). The V end was cut by 0 bases, the J end by 3 bases, with 16 bases between. Germline CDR1 is LNHDA and CDR2 is SQIVND (reference sequence). The CDR3 length is 17 residues. CDR3 in amino acids: CASSIDQGAKGTDTQYF. DNA of the CDR3: TGTGCCAGTAGTATAGATCAAGGGGCAAAGGGGACAGATACGCAGTATTTT. Full variable domain (rest looked up from reference TRBV19 and TRBJ2-3): DGGITQSPKYLFRKEGQNVTLSCEQNLNHDAMYWYRQDPGQGLRLIYYSQIVNDFQKGDIAEGYSVSREKKESFPLTVTSAQKNPTAFYLCASSIDQGAKGTDTQYFGPGTRLTVL.

V and J are TRBV4-1 and TRBJ1-5; D call uncertain. Deletions cut 6 bases from V and 1 base from J, with 10 bases between. The CDR3 consists of 14 residues. Germline V CDR1 and CDR2: MGHRA, YSYEKL. The CDR3 reads CASSRTGSNQPQHF. For the CDR3, the DNA is TGCGCCAGCAGTCGGACGGGAAGCAATCAGCCCCAGCATTTT.

The rearrangement joins TRBV18 to TRBJ2-7, with 9 nucleotides matching TRBD1. The CDR3 contains 16 residues. Trimming took 0 bases from V and 1 from J; bases not matched to a gene: 4. Germline CDR1 reads KGHSH; CDR2 reads LQKENI. CDR3: CASSPPRGQGSYEQYF. CDR3 sequence (DNA): TGTGCCAGCTCACCACCGAGGGGACAGGGTTCCTACGAGCAGTACTTC.

This clone was observed a handful of times. The chain recombines TRBV27 with TRBJ1-2, with 12 positions matching TRBD1. Germline CDR1 is MNHEY and CDR2 is SMNVEV (reference sequence). The V and J ends lost 6 bases and 7 bases, in that order; junction bases with no gene match: 12. The CDR3 is 16 residues long. The CDR3 here is CASRMGEGQGAVGYTF. For the CDR3, the DNA is TGTGCCAGCAGGATGGGGGAGGGACAGGGGGCAGTTGGCTACACCTTC.

The chain recombines TRBV11-2 with TRBJ1-1, with D perhaps matching TRBD1 (6 bases). Trimming pared 3 bases from V and 11 bases from J, leaving 16 bases between. Germline V gene data show CDR1 as SGHAT and CDR2 as FQNNGV. The CDR3 covers 13 residues. CDR3 DNA sequence: TGTGCCAGCAGCTTCGCGGACAGCAAAATGGCTTTCTTT. This gives the protein CASSFADSKMAFF. Combining the CDR3 with reference TRBV11-2 and TRBJ1-1 gives the whole variable domain EAGVAQSPRYKIIEKRQSVAFWCNPISGHATLYWYQQILGQGPKLLIQFQNNGVVDDSQLPKDRFSAERLKGVDSTLKIQPAKLEDSAVYLCASSFADSKMAFFGQGTRLTVV.

This chain uses TRBV27 with TRBJ1-2; 10 bases match TRBD1. The CDR3 totals 14 residues. Germline assignment: CDR1 MNHEY and CDR2 SMNVEV (reference sequence). The ends lost 4 bases at V and 4 bases at J; junction bases unmatched: 3. CDR3 in amino acids: CASSSTGGSYGYTF. CDR3 in DNA: TGTGCCAGCAGTTCGACAGGGGGCAGCTATGGCTACACCTTC.

This rearrangement joins TRBV7-9 to TRBJ1-2, with 7 positions matching TRBD1. Looked up from germline, CDR1 is SEHNR and CDR2 is FQNEAQ (reference sequence). Trimming at V came to 0 bases and at J to 3 bases, leaving 4 bases not matched to a gene. This CDR3 comprises 15 residues. CDR3 amino acids: CASSLARGRDYGYTF. The CDR3 DNA reads as TGTGCCAGCAGCTTAGCGAGGGGGCGAGACTATGGCTACACCTTC.

This rearrangement joins TRBV5-1 to TRBJ1-4; D gene unclear. V lost 0 bases and J 4 bases, leaving 13 bases between the germline ends. CDR1 SGHRS and CDR2 YFSETQ come from the germline V gene. The CDR3 consists of 16 residues. The chain's CDR3 is CASSLEPFGGNEKLFF. CDR3 nucleotides: TGCGCCAGCAGCTTGGAACCGTTCGGAGGTAATGAAAAACTGTTTTTT.

This clone was detected many times. The CDR3 DNA reads as TGTGCCAGCAGTGAAGCGGCGGTGAACACCGGGGAGCTGTTTTTT. Translating gives CASSEAAVNTGELFF. The chain employs TRBV2 and TRBJ2-2; D is ambiguous. Trimming stripped 0 bases from V and 1 base from J, with 6 bases between. Germline V gene sequence: CDR1 SNHLY, CDR2 FYNNEI. This CDR3 comprises 15 residues. Together with reference TRBV2 and TRBJ2-2, the CDR3 gives the full variable domain: EPEVTQTPSHQVTQMGQEVILRCVPISNHLYFYWYRQILGQKVEFLVSFYNNEISEKSEIFDDQFSVERPDGSNFTLKIRSTKLEDSAMYFCASSEAAVNTGELFFGEGSRLTVL.

DNA of the CDR3: TGTGCCAGCAGCGATCCCCTGGGACAGGGGGCTCGGCGGACCCAGTACTTC. This gives the protein CASSDPLGQGARRTQYF. V usage is TRBV5-6 and J usage is TRBJ2-5; 12 bases line up with TRBD1. V trimming: 4 bases; J trimming: 7 bases; junction bases outside the gene matches: 14. Germline-derived CDR1 and CDR2 are SGHDT and YYEEEE. CDR3 size: 17 residues.

The V gene is TRBV3-1 (or the pseudogene TRBV3-2), the J gene TRBJ2-7, with D perhaps matching TRBD1 (6 bases). Trimming cost V 6 bases and J 2 bases, with 17 bases left between them. There are 15 residues in the CDR3. Germline V gene data show CDR1 as LGHDT and CDR2 as YNNKEL (reference sequence). CDR3 coding DNA: TGTGCCAGCAGTCCTTACCGGGACACCACCTACGAGCAGTACTTC. It translates to CASSPYRDTTYEQYF.

This clone was recorded only once. The genes are TRBV7-2 and TRBJ1-2, with 8 bases that match TRBD1. The CDR3 covers 14 residues. Germline lookup yields CDR1 SGHTA and CDR2 FQGNSA. The trim removed 5 bases at V and 3 bases at J, leaving 5 bases unmatched. Written as DNA, the CDR3 is TGTGCCAGCAGCGGACAGGGAGGGGACTATGGCTACACCTTC. Protein sequence: CASSGQGGDYGYTF.

The chain joins TRBV7-2 to TRBJ1-1; tentative D call: TRBD1 (5 bases). Deletions cut 1 base from V and 6 bases from J, with 21 bases between. This CDR3 is built from 17 residues. Looked up from germline, CDR1 is SGHTA and CDR2 is FQGNSA. CDR3 loop: CASSLGGTAGLLSEAFF. The CDR3 DNA reads as TGTGCCAGCAGCTTAGGGGGCACGGCGGGGTTGTTGTCTGAAGCTTTCTTT. The full variable domain, completed using reference TRBV7-2 and TRBJ1-1, is GAGVSQSPSNKVTEKGKDVELRCDPISGHTALYWYRQSLGQGLEFLIYFQGNSAPDKSGLPSDRFSAERTGGSVSTLTIQRTQQEDSAVYLCASSLGGTAGLLSEAFFGQGTRLTVV.

The V call is TRBV19, the J call TRBJ2-6, with TRBD1 matching 7 bases. V gave up 10 bases and J gave up 3 bases; unmatched junction bases: 6. This CDR3 has 14 residues. CDR1 is LNHDA, CDR2 SQIVND, per germline (reference sequence). CDR3 bases: TGTGCCACCTCGGACAGGTTTGGGGCCAACGTCCTGACTTTC. This codes for CATSDRFGANVLTF.

This chain links TRBV6-6 with TRBJ2-5; 11 bases align to TRBD1. CDR3 size: 15 residues. With 5 bases clipped from V and 4 bases from J, the junction kept 6 bases outside the gene matches. Germline V gives CDR1 MNHNY, CDR2 SVGAGI (reference sequence). The CDR3 here is CASSQGGQGGETQYF. Written as DNA, the CDR3 is TGTGCCAGCAGTCAAGGGGGACAGGGGGGAGAGACCCAGTACTTC.